This paragraph reports one TCR beta chain. This sample is part of a study of chemoradiotherapy in HPV16-positive cancers. Only in-frame clones appear in the TCRdb table, and some are missing; sequencing was by immunoSEQ multiplex PCR. The sample carries about 4,000 clones, approximately 93% recorded once. Germline assignment: CDR1 MGHRA and CDR2 YSYEKL. The CDR3 covers 15 residues. With V trimmed by 0 bases and J by 7 bases, 6 bases remained unmatched. The sequence came from a human donor with HPV-associated anogenital cancer. The genes are TRBV4-1 and TRBJ2-1, with 7 bases that match TRBD1. The sequences come from tumor tissue, collected from a patient who underwent chemoradiotherapy. CDR3 nucleotide sequence: TGCGCCAGCAGCCAAGATCCGGGGACAGCGAATGAGCAGTTCTTC. Encoded protein: CASSQDPGTANEQFF.